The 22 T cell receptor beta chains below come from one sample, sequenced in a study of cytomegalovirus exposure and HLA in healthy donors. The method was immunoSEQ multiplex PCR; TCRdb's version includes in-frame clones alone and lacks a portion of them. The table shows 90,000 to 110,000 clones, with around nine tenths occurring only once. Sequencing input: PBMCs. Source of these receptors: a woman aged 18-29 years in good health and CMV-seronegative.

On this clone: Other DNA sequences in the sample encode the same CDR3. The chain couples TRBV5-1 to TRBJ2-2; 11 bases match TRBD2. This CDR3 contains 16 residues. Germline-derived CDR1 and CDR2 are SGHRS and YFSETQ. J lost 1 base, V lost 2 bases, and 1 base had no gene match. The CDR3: CASSLGLAGNTGELFF. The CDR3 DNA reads TGCGCCAGCAGCTTAGGACTAGCGGGGAACACCGGGGAGCTGTTTTTT. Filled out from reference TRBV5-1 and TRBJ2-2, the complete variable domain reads KAGVTQTPRYLIKTRGQQVTLSCSPISGHRSVSWYQQTPGQGLQFLFEYFSETQRNKGNFPGRFSGRQFSNSRSEMNVSTLELGDSALYLCASSLGLAGNTGELFFGEGSRLTVL.

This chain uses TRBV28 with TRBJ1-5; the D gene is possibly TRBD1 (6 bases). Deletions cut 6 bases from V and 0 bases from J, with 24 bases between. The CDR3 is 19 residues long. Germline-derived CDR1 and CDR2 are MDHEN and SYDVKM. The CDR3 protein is CASRRTLTGTLYSNQPQHF. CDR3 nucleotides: TGTGCCAGCAGGCGCACCCTTACCGGGACACTGTATAGCAATCAGCCCCAGCATTTT.

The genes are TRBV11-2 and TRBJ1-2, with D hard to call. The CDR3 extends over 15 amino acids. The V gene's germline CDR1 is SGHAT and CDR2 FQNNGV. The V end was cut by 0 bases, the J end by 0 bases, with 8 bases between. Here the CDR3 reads CASSLEAKPNYGYTF. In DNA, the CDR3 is TGTGCCAGCAGCTTAGAGGCCAAACCTAACTATGGCTACACCTTC.

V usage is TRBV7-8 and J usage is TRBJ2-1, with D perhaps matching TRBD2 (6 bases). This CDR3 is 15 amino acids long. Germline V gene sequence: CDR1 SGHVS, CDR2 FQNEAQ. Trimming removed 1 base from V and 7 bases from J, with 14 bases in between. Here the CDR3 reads CASSLDDISGNEQFF. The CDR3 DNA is TGTGCCAGCAGCTTAGACGATATAAGCGGGAATGAGCAGTTCTTC.

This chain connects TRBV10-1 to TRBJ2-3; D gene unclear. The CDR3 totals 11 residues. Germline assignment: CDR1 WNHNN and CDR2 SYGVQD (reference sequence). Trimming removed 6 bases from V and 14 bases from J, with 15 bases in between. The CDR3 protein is CASSHSLRRYF. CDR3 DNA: TGCGCCAGCAGCCACAGTCTCCGGCGGTATTTT.

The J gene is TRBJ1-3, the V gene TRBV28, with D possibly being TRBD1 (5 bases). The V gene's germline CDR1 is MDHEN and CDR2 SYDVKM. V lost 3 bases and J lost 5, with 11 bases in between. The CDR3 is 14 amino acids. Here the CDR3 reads CASSFPGPRNTIYF. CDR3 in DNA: TGTGCCAGCAGTTTCCCAGGGCCCAGAAACACCATATATTTT.

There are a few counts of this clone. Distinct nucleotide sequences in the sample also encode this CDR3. The CDR3 region is CSVQITEAFF. The CDR3 DNA reads TGCAGCGTTCAGATCACTGAAGCTTTCTTT. The gene calls are TRBV29-1 and TRBJ1-1; unclear D gene. The length of the CDR3 is 10 residues. With 5 bases removed from V and 4 bases from J, the gap between germline ends came to 5 bases. CDR1 is SQVTM and CDR2 is ANQGSEA in the germline V gene.

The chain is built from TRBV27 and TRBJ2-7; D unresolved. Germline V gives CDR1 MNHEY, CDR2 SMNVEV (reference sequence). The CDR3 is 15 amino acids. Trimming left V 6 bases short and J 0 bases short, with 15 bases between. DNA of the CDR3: TGTGCCAGCAGACTATACCCCAGTGGCTCCTACGAGCAGTACTTC. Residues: CASRLYPSGSYEQYF.

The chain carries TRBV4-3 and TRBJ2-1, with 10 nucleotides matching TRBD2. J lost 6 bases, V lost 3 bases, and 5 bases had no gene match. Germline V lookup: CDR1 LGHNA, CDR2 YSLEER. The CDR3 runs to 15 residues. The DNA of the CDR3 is TGCGCCAGCAGCCATGGGCTAGCGGGAGTCAATGAGCAGTTCTTC. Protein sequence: CASSHGLAGVNEQFF.

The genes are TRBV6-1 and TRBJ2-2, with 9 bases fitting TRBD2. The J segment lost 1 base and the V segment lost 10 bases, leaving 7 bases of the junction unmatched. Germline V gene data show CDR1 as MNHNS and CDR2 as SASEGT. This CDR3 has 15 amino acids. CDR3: CAISGLARNTGELFF. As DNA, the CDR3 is TGTGCCATCTCTGGACTAGCGCGGAACACCGGGGAGCTGTTTTTT.

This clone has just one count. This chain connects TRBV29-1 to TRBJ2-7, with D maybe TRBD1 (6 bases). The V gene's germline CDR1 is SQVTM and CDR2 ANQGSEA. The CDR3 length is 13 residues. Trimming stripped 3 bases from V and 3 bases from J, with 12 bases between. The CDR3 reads CSVDRQDSYEQYF. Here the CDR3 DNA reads TGCAGCGTTGACCGACAGGACAGCTACGAGCAGTACTTC.

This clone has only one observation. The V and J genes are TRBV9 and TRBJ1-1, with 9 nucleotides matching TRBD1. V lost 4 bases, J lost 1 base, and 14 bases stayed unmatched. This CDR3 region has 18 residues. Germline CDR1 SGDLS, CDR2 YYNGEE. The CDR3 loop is CASSQSRTGVVRNTEAFF. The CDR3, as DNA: TGTGCCAGCAGCCAGTCCAGGACAGGGGTGGTCAGGAACACTGAAGCTTTCTTT.

CDR3 protein: CASSYQGAHGYTF. CDR3 in DNA: TGTGCCAGCAGTTATCAGGGGGCCCATGGCTACACCTTC. The V and J genes are TRBV27 and TRBJ1-2; 8 positions agree with TRBD1. This CDR3 contains 13 residues. After removal of 4 bases from V and 6 bases from J, the junction contained 4 bases not matched to a gene. CDR1 and CDR2 (germline): MNHEY, SMNVEV (reference sequence).

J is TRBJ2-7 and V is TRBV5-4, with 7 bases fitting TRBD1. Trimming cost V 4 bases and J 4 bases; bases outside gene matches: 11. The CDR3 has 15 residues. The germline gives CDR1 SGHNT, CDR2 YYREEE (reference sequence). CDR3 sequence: CASSPRTEGAYEQYF. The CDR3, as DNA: TGTGCCAGCAGCCCGCGGACAGAGGGGGCATACGAGCAGTACTTC.

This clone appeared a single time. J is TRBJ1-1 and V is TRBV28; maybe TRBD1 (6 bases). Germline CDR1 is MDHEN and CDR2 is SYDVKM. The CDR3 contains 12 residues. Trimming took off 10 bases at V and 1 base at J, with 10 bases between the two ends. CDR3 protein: CAIRQENTEAFF. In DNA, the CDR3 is TGTGCCATCAGACAGGAGAACACTGAAGCTTTCTTT. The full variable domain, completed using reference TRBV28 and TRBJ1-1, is DVKVTQSSRYLVKRTGEKVFLECVQDMDHENMFWYRQDPGLGLRLIYFSYDVKMKEKGDIPEGYSVSREKKERFSLILESASTNQTSMYLCAIRQENTEAFFGQGTRLTVV.

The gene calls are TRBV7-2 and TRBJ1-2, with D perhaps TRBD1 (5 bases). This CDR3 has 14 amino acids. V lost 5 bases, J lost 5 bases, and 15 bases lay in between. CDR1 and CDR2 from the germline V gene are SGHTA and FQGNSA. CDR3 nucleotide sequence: TGTGCCAGCAGCACCTATAACGGGGGGTATGGCTACACCTTC. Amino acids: CASSTYNGGYGYTF.

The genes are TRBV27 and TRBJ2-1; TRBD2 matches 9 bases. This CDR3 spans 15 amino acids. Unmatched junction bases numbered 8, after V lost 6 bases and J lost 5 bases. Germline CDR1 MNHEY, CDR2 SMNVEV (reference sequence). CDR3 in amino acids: CASSDGLAKDNEQFF. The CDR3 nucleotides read TGTGCCAGCAGCGACGGACTAGCGAAAGACAATGAGCAGTTCTTC.

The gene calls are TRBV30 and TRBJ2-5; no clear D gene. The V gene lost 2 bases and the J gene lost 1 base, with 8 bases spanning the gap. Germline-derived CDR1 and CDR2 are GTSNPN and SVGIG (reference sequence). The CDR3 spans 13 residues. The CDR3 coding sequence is TGTGCCTGGAGTATAAGCGCCCAAGAGACCCAGTACTTC. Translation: CAWSISAQETQYF. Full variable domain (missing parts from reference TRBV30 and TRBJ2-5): SQTIHQWPATLVQPVGSPLSLECTVEGTSNPNLYWYRQAAGRGLQLLFYSVGIGQISSEVPQNLSASRPQDRQFILSSKKLLLSDSGFYLCAWSISAQETQYFGPGTRLLVL.

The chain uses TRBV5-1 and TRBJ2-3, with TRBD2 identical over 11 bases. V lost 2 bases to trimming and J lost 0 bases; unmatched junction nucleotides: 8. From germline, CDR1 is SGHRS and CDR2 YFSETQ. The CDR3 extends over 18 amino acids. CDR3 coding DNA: TGCGCCAGCAGCTTTGGGCCTAGCGGGGGGTCTAGCACAGATACGCAGTATTTT. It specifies CASSFGPSGGSSTDTQYF.

The DNA for the CDR3 is TGTGCCAGCACCCGGACAGGAACTGGGGCCAACGTCCTGACTTTC. It translates to CASTRTGTGANVLTF. The J gene is TRBJ2-6, the V gene TRBV28, with 7 bases matching TRBD1. CDR1 and CDR2 (germline): MDHEN, SYDVKM. The junction had 5 bases not matched to a gene; V was cut back by 7 bases and J by 2 bases. This CDR3 is 15 amino acids long.

CDR3 protein: CASSRDRVDNEQFF. The CDR3 region has the DNA TGTGCCAGCAGCCGGGACAGGGTCGACAATGAGCAGTTCTTC. This chain joins TRBV5-8 and TRBJ2-1; 9 bases map to TRBD1. CDR3 length equals 14 residues. Unmatched junction bases numbered 4, after V lost 4 bases and J lost 5 bases. The germline CDR1 and CDR2 sequences are SGHTS and YDEGEE. The full variable domain, with the rest looked up from reference TRBV5-8 and TRBJ2-1, is EAGVTQSPTHLIKTRGQQATLRCSPISGHTSVYWYQQALGLGLQFLLWYDEGEERNRGNFPPRFSGRQFPNYSSELNVNALELEDSALYLCASSRDRVDNEQFFGPGTRLTVL.

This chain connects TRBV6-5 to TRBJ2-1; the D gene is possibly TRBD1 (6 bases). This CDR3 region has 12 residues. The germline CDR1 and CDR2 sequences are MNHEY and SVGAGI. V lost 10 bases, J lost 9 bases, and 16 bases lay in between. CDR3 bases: TGTGCCACCGATCAGGGGAGAGGTGAGCAGTTCTTC. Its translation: CATDQGRGEQFF.